The sample holds a few counts of the clone carrying this T cell receptor (beta chain). The target antigen is unknown. This sample is part of a study of T cells in Graves' hyperthyroidism and ophthalmopathy. About the study: Peripheral blood samples were taken at initial diagnosis, prior to any treatment. The study, taken as a whole, reports: Blood held most thyroid clonotypes expanded above 0.001 frequency.

Diagnoses were made from clinical symptoms, serum measures (thyroxine and TRAb), thyroid ultrasound and orbital computed tomography. V lost 2 bases and J 3 bases, leaving 7 bases between the germline ends. The CDR3 has 14 amino acids. What was amplified from RNA transcripts were TCR beta CDR3 regions. The HTBI primer set served for first-round RT-PCR of the TCR CDR3. Each CDR3 protein is one row after TCRdb ran MiXCR on the multiplex PCR reads. The table records some 490,000 distinct CDR3 sequences, about 20% of them present only once. The receptor comes from a woman in her sixties or seventies with Graves' ophthalmopathy. The sequencing input was blood. The V call is TRBV12-3 or TRBV12-4, the J call TRBJ1-4, with D hard to call. CDR3 protein: CASSLWPANEKLFF. The DNA of the CDR3 is TGTGCCAGCAGTTTATGGCCCGCTAATGAAAAACTGTTTTTT.